This T cell receptor beta chain is drawn from a study of blood T cell repertoires in COVID-19. TCRdb's copy holds only in-frame clones and misses some; the assay was immunoSEQ multiplex PCR. The sample contains about 250,000 clones, roughly nine tenths of which appear only once. Trimming took 2 bases from V and 4 from J, leaving 6 bases between them. The germline gives CDR1 KGHSH, CDR2 LQKENI. This CDR3 region has 13 residues. Sequencing used PBMCs or T cells enriched from blood (not recorded which). This rearrangement joins TRBV18 to TRBJ1-3; D not certain. This clonotype was obtained from a woman between 50 and 59 years old who had recovered from COVID-19. Here the CDR3 reads CASSPFLGNTIYF. The CDR3 DNA follows: TGTGCCAGCTCACCATTCCTGGGAAACACCATATATTTT.